These 21 T cell receptor beta chains came from one sample sequenced in a study of T cell repertoires in cytomegalovirus infection. TCRdb itself ran the reads through MiXCR, one entry per CDR3 protein. The repertoire holds around 490,000 distinct CDR3 sequences, with approximately 25% as singletons. Sequenced sample: PBMCs. Receptors originate from a human donor in good health (CMV status not recorded). Some clones in this sample may be carry-over from other donors' samples.

This clonotype was seen a few times. This sequence joins TRBV6-2 or TRBV6-3 and TRBJ2-5, with D perhaps assigned TRBD1 or TRBD2 (6 bases each). The V and J ends lost 6 bases and 5 bases respectively, with 16 bases between them. Germline CDR1 and CDR2: MNHEY and SVGEGT. The CDR3 consists of 14 residues. CDR3 bases: TGTGCCAGCAGAAGCTCGGGGGCTCGGGAGACCCAGTACTTC. Translation: CASRSSGARETQYF.

For this clonotype: Possible read error: a much larger clone is one base away. The rearrangement links TRBV28 to TRBJ2-5; D possibly matches TRBD1 or TRBD2 (5 bases each). Trimming shortened V by 8 bases and J by 5 bases, and 21 bases separated the two germline ends. The CDR3 is 15 amino acids. Germline V gene lookup returns CDR1 MDHEN and CDR2 SYDVKM. The CDR3 loop reads CASAWGKGNMETQYF. CDR3 bases: TGTGCCAGCGCCTGGGGGAAGGGGAACATGGAGACCCAGTACTTC.

DNA for the CDR3: TGTGCCAACAGTGAAGCGGCTAGCGGGCGGGGATACGAGCAGTACGTC. Translated: CANSEAASGRGYEQYV. The V gene is TRBV6-1, the J gene TRBJ2-7, with TRBD2 matching 8 bases. The CDR3 is 16 amino acids. CDR1 is MNHNS, CDR2 SASEGT, per germline.

This clonotype turned up a few times. The chain is built from TRBV27 and TRBJ2-1, with D possibly TRBD2 on 7 matching bases. V gave up 4 bases and J gave up 10 bases, with 23 bases separating them. Germline CDR1 and CDR2: MNHEY and SMNVEV (reference sequence). The CDR3 consists of 16 residues. The CDR3 here is CASSYRDWGGGSEQFF. CDR3 DNA sequence: TGTGCCAGCAGTTACAGGGATTGGGGCGGGGGCAGCGAGCAGTTCTTC.

This clonotype was counted once. The J gene is TRBJ1-2, the V gene TRBV7-9; D is possibly TRBD1 (6 bases). V gave up 9 bases and J gave up 7 bases, with 18 bases separating them. Looked up from germline, CDR1 is SEHNR and CDR2 is FQNEAQ (reference sequence). The CDR3 spans 13 residues. The CDR3 DNA is TGTGCCAGTAGGGCAGGGGTACCAGGTGGCTACACCTTC. Protein: CASRAGVPGGYTF.

This clonotype was seen a handful of times. The chain uses TRBV27 and TRBJ1-1, with D possibly being TRBD1 (5 bases). With 2 bases removed from V and 1 base from J, the gap between germline ends came to 17 bases. CDR3 size: 17 residues. CDR1 and CDR2 (germline): MNHEY, SMNVEV (reference sequence). CDR3: CASSLKTGVNRNTEAFF. CDR3 coding DNA: TGTGCCAGCAGTTTAAAAACAGGTGTGAATAGGAACACTGAAGCTTTCTTT.

The chain has TRBV6-8 and TRBJ2-1, with D possibly matching TRBD2 (6 bases). The CDR3 loop spans 17 amino acids. Trimming left V 0 bases short and J 1 base short, with 13 bases between. The V gene's germline CDR1 is MNHGY and CDR2 SAAAGT. The CDR3 region is CASSYSGGYGSYNEQFF. The CDR3 nucleotides are TGTGCCAGCAGTTACTCTGGGGGGTACGGATCCTACAATGAGCAGTTCTTC.

This chain links TRBV7-9 with TRBJ1-2; 9 bases are a match to TRBD1. The germline V gene encodes CDR1 SEHNR and CDR2 FQNEAQ (reference sequence). CDR3 length: 14 residues. Trimming at V came to 0 bases and at J to 8 bases, leaving 4 bases not matched to a gene. The CDR3 sequence: CASSLATGGYGYTF. The CDR3 nucleotides read TGTGCCAGCAGCTTAGCAACAGGGGGCTACGGCTACACCTTC.

This clonotype was counted many times. The genes are TRBV7-2 and TRBJ2-4; D is undetermined. CDR3 length: 15 residues. Germline CDR1 reads SGHTA; CDR2 reads FQGNSA. V was trimmed by 5 bases and J by 0 bases, leaving 11 bases between them. The DNA for the CDR3 is TGTGCCAGCAGCCCCAGTAGGTTAGCCAAAAACATTCAGTACTTC. Encoded protein: CASSPSRLAKNIQYF.

The chain joins TRBV19 to TRBJ1-5, with TRBD1 matching 10 bases. This CDR3 contains 15 residues. CDR1 and CDR2 from the germline V gene are LNHDA and SQIVND (reference sequence). J gave up 1 base and V 5 bases, and 2 bases lay outside the gene matches. Written as DNA, the CDR3 is TGTGCCAGTAGTGTGGGACAGGGGAGCAATCAGCCCCAGCATTTT. Its translation: CASSVGQGSNQPQHF.

This clonotype has just a few counts. The chain recombines TRBV5-6 with TRBJ1-1; D gene ambiguous. The CDR3 consists of 15 residues. V was cut by 5 bases and J by 7 bases, with 21 bases left in between. The germline CDR1 and CDR2 sequences are SGHDT and YYEEEE. CDR3 nucleotide sequence: TGTGCCAGCAGAGAATGGGCTTTACGCGTACTTGAAGCTTTCTTT. Translated: CASREWALRVLEAFF.

CDR3 sequence: CASRRDSQDTEAFF. The CDR3 DNA sequence: TGTGCCAGCAGGCGGGACAGTCAGGACACTGAAGCTTTCTTT. The V gene is TRBV2, the J gene TRBJ1-1, with 7 bases matching TRBD1. This CDR3 contains 14 residues. V shed 6 bases, J shed 3 bases, and the junction held 7 bases outside the gene matches. Germline-derived CDR1 and CDR2 are SNHLY and FYNNEI.

Many counts were recorded for this clonotype. This chain connects TRBV7-2 to TRBJ1-1; D gene ambiguous. The CDR3 sequence is 13 residues long. The germline gives CDR1 SGHTA, CDR2 FQGNSA. V was pared by 5 bases and J by 4 bases, with 11 bases between. CDR3 loop: CASSVPPGTEAFF. In DNA, the CDR3 is TGTGCCAGCAGCGTTCCCCCCGGCACTGAAGCTTTCTTT.

The chain recombines TRBV7-9 with TRBJ2-7, with 7 positions matching TRBD1. The CDR3 contains 12 residues. CDR1 and CDR2 from the germline V gene are SEHNR and FQNEAQ (reference sequence). Germline trimming cut 5 bases from V and 7 bases from J; bases unmatched to any gene: 5. The CDR3 sequence: CASSPTGIEQYF. The CDR3 coding sequence is TGTGCCAGCAGCCCGACAGGGATTGAGCAGTACTTC.

This clonotype was counted many times. This rearrangement joins TRBV7-2 to TRBJ1-2, with 12 bases that match TRBD1. The junction had 8 bases not matched to a gene; V was cut back by 5 bases and J by 4 bases. CDR1 is SGHTA and CDR2 is FQGNSA in the germline V gene. The CDR3 consists of 16 residues. For the CDR3, the DNA is TGTGCCAGCAGCCTCGGGACAGGGGGCTCCCGCTATGGCTACACCTTC. Its protein is CASSLGTGGSRYGYTF.

This chain joins TRBV3-1 and TRBJ2-3; a possible D gene is TRBD1 (5 bases). Trimming removed 4 bases from V and 2 bases from J, with 7 bases in between. Germline V lookup: CDR1 LGHDT, CDR2 YNNKEL (reference sequence). The CDR3 sequence is 13 residues long. CDR3 coding DNA: TGTGCCAGCAGCCCGACAGACACAGATACGCAGTATTTT. Its protein product is CASSPTDTDTQYF.

This clonotype was detected many times. The genes are TRBV6-2 or TRBV6-3 and TRBJ2-1, with TRBD2 identical over 9 bases. CDR3 size: 15 residues. V dropped 0 bases and J dropped 6; count of bases not matched to a gene: 3. The germline gives CDR1 MNHEY, CDR2 SVGEGT. The CDR3 sequence: CASSYSLAGINEQFF. The CDR3, as DNA: TGTGCCAGCAGTTACTCACTAGCGGGTATCAATGAGCAGTTCTTC.

Only a few counts were recorded for this clonotype. V gene TRBV27 combines with J gene TRBJ1-2; D is unclear. Trimming removed 4 bases from V and 4 bases from J, with 13 bases in between. The germline V gene has CDR1 MNHEY and CDR2 SMNVEV (reference sequence). This CDR3 has 14 amino acids. The CDR3 loop is CASSSSGSLYGYTF. In DNA, the CDR3 is TGTGCCAGCAGTTCCTCAGGCAGCCTCTATGGCTACACCTTC.

Concerning this clonotype itself: One junction end disagrees with the germline gene, perhaps due to a read error. The rearrangement links TRBV18 to TRBJ2-4, with 7 bases lining up with TRBD2. CDR3 length: 12 residues. The germline V gene has CDR1 KGHSH and CDR2 LQKENI. The CDR3 spells CASSPGQAGRHF. In DNA, the CDR3 is TGTGCCAGCTCACCGGGGCAAGCGGGAAGGCACTTC.

This clonotype came up many times. This chain uses TRBV12-3 or TRBV12-4 with TRBJ1-5; no clear D gene. This CDR3 is 16 amino acids long. V gave up 1 base and J gave up 4 bases, with 14 bases separating them. CDR3 region: CASSLGRISSNQPQHF. CDR3 bases: TGTGCCAGCAGTTTAGGGAGGATATCGTCAAATCAGCCCCAGCATTTT.

The rearrangement joins TRBV4-1 to TRBJ2-1; D may correspond to TRBD1 or TRBD2 (6 bases each). Germline V CDR1 and CDR2: MGHRA, YSYEKL. The CDR3 runs to 18 residues. V dropped 4 bases and J dropped 12 bases, with 31 bases sitting between them. The CDR3 DNA sequence: TGCGCCAGCAGCCTCCATTCGTGGCGGGACAAGGACCCTCACCTGCAGTTCTTC. This gives the protein CASSLHSWRDKDPHLQFF.